This T cell receptor beta chain was sequenced during a study of response to subunit inactivated influenza vaccine. TCRdb analysed the RT-PCR reads with MiXCR anew, one entry per CDR3 protein. The data hold 400,000 to 650,000 distinct CDR3 sequences, with under 8.5% observed a single time. From germline, CDR1 is SQVTM and CDR2 ANQGSEA. With 7 bases removed from V and 4 bases from J, the gap between germline ends came to 22 bases. The CDR3 covers 15 residues. With respect to this clonotype: Its antigen is still unknown.

Study-wide findings and caveats: Every seasonal influenza vaccination brings in few new T cells, the authors suggested.

The receptor's source is a man in his fifties or sixties who received an inactivated influenza vaccine. The starting material was PBMCs from blood, obtained around 25 months after vaccination. The rearrangement uses TRBV29-1 and TRBJ2-5; perhaps TRBD2 as D (6 bases). The CDR3 region has the DNA TGCAGCGCCCTCCGCCGGGACTCAACCCCAGAGACCCAGTACTTC. It yields the protein CSALRRDSTPETQYF.